The 3 T cell receptor beta chains presented below share a single source sample, sequenced in a study of blood T cell repertoires in COVID-19. This table comes from immunoSEQ multiplex PCR, and its TCRdb copy is limited to in-frame clones, with some not included. Among some 200,000 clones listed, 70% to 90% were seen once. The sequenced sample consisted of peripheral blood. The receptor set was obtained from a woman of 80 years or more with acute or convalescent COVID-19.

This chain joins TRBV18 and TRBJ1-1; D is undetermined. V was trimmed by 6 bases and J by 0 bases, leaving 11 bases between them. The CDR3 runs to 14 residues. The germline V gene encodes CDR1 KGHSH and CDR2 LQKENI. The chain's CDR3 is CASSPSSMNTEAFF. DNA for the CDR3: TGTGCCAGCTCCCCGAGCTCAATGAACACTGAAGCTTTCTTT.

The CDR3 here is CASLGQGYEQYF. The CDR3 nucleotides are TGTGCCAGTCTAGGACAGGGCTACGAGCAGTACTTC. This chain joins TRBV6-5 and TRBJ2-7, with TRBD1 identical over 8 bases. The CDR3 has 12 amino acids. J gave up 3 bases and V 9 bases, and 4 bases lay outside the gene matches. The germline CDR1 and CDR2 sequences are MNHEY and SVGAGI.

Concerning this clone: Its ends do not fully match the called genes, so a read error is possible. The V call is TRBV7-9, the J call TRBJ2-7, with 7 bases identical to TRBD2. CDR3 length: 12 amino acids. Germline CDR1 reads SEHNR; CDR2 reads FQNEAQ (reference sequence). The CDR3 DNA sequence: TGTGCCAGCAGCTTAGGCCAGGGAGGGACGAACTTC. Protein product: CASSLGQGGTNF.